The 9 T cell receptor beta chains in this list originate from one sample, sequenced in a study of shared clonotypes between healthy human individuals (dated by TCRdb to the early 2020s). Library construction relied on the immunoSEQ multiplex PCR assay. TCRdb took this table from immuneACCESS and kept in-frame rearrangements with V and J called. Such tables lack part of the clones; where checked against another copy, unresolved V genes explain under half of the gap, and the rest is unexplained. The sample data list hundreds of thousands of clones, and about three quarters of these were observed just once. The top ten clones comprise around 1.8% of the sample. Sequencing was done on a sample of memory CD4+ T cells sorted from blood. The sample's cell subset or site, from its label and the paper: CD45RA-negative fraction. The receptors stem from a woman younger than 45 in good health.

The V gene is TRBV2, the J gene TRBJ1-5; 8 bases are a match to TRBD1. The CDR3 consists of 15 residues. Germline loops: CDR1 SNHLY, CDR2 FYNNEI. V was clipped by 7 bases and J by 4 bases; unmatched bases: 9. This CDR3 reads CASTVTGAGNQPQHF. CDR3 sequence (DNA): TGTGCCAGCACTGTGACAGGGGCTGGGAATCAGCCCCAGCATTTT.

J is TRBJ1-4 and V is TRBV30, with a weak D call TRBD1 (5 bases). The germline V gene encodes CDR1 GTSNPN and CDR2 SVGIG (reference sequence). The germline V and J ends were trimmed by 0 bases and 12 bases, with 11 bases remaining between them. This CDR3 contains 12 residues. CDR3 bases: TGTGCCTGGAGTGTTAGGGGCGTGGAACTGTTTTTT. Translation: CAWSVRGVELFF.

The chain links TRBV5-6 to TRBJ2-3; 7 bases align to TRBD2. The CDR3 consists of 14 residues. J lost 1 base, V lost 2 bases, and 1 base had no gene match. Germline values: CDR1 SGHDT, CDR2 YYEEEE. The CDR3 here is CASSFLAGTDTQYF. In DNA, the CDR3 is TGTGCCAGCAGCTTCCTAGCGGGCACAGATACGCAGTATTTT. The variable domain in full, completed from reference TRBV5-6 and TRBJ2-3, reads DAGVTQSPTHLIKTRGQQVTLRCSPKSGHDTVSWYQQALGQGPQFIFQYYEEEERQRGNFPDRFSGHQFPNYSSELNVNALLLGDSALYLCASSFLAGTDTQYFGPGTRLTVL.

The CDR3 loop reads CASSGDGKLSGANVLTF. The DNA for the CDR3 is TGCGCCAGCAGCGGTGACGGGAAACTCTCTGGGGCCAACGTCCTGACTTTC. The chain employs TRBV5-1 and TRBJ2-6, with D tentatively TRBD2 (5 bases). V was cut by 4 bases and J by 0 bases, with 14 bases left in between. The CDR3 is made up of 17 amino acids. The germline V gene encodes CDR1 SGHRS and CDR2 YFSETQ.

The rearrangement joins TRBV7-6 to TRBJ2-2; D tentatively reads TRBD1 or TRBD2 (5 bases each). Germline V CDR1 and CDR2: SGHVS, FNYEAQ. This CDR3 spans 16 amino acids. Trimming stripped 4 bases from V and 4 bases from J, with 16 bases between. Here the CDR3 reads CASSSQNRGPTGELFF. The CDR3 DNA follows: TGTGCCAGCAGCTCCCAGAACCGGGGCCCCACCGGGGAGCTGTTTTTT.

This chain connects TRBV7-7 to TRBJ1-1, with a possible D match to TRBD1 (5 bases). The CDR3 extends over 13 amino acids. Germline-derived CDR1 and CDR2 are SSHAT and FNYEAQ (reference sequence). The V and J ends lost 5 bases and 10 bases respectively, with 17 bases between them. CDR3 residues: CASSPRGSPVAFF. The DNA of the CDR3 is TGTGCCAGCAGCCCGCGGGGGAGTCCAGTAGCTTTCTTT.

This chain links TRBV28 with TRBJ1-5; D is unresolved. Germline V gene data show CDR1 as MDHEN and CDR2 as SYDVKM. This CDR3 spans 12 amino acids. The V end lost 1 base, the J end lost 7 bases, and 5 bases lay between the germline ends. The CDR3 nucleotides are TGTGCCAGCAGTTTATACTCCCAGCCCCAGCATTTT. Protein product: CASSLYSQPQHF.

In regard to this clone: The same CDR3 also results from other DNA sequences found in this sample. V gene TRBV5-1 combines with J gene TRBJ2-7, with 10 positions matching TRBD2. The V gene end was trimmed by 2 bases and the J gene end by 3 bases; junction bases not matched to a gene: 2. This CDR3 region has 14 residues. Germline-derived CDR1 and CDR2 are SGHRS and YFSETQ. CDR3: CASSFIAGGYEQYF. For the CDR3, the DNA is TGCGCCAGCAGCTTCATAGCGGGAGGCTACGAGCAGTACTTC.

V gene TRBV5-5 combines with J gene TRBJ2-4, with 9 positions matching TRBD1. Germline assignment: CDR1 SGHKS and CDR2 YYEKEE (reference sequence). CDR3 size: 14 residues. V dropped 1 base and J dropped 7; count of bases not matched to a gene: 3. DNA of the CDR3: TGTGCCAGCAGCTTGTTACAGGGGGCCAACATTCAGTACTTC. Amino acid sequence: CASSLLQGANIQYF.